This TCR beta chain is from a study of T cell responses to AZD1222 COVID-19 vaccine. General study results and limits: Donors, mostly white British, included more females; clonal diversity was possibly underestimated.

Using immunoSEQ multiplex PCR, the repertoire was profiled, and TCRdb retains in-frame clones only, with some absent. The table lists about 130,000 clones, around 90% of them singletons. For this clone: Its antigen is still unknown.

V was clipped by 1 base and J by 13 bases, with 23 bases between them. This CDR3 spans 16 amino acids. The germline V gene has CDR1 SGHAT and CDR2 FQDESV (reference sequence). Sequenced here: peripheral blood, sampled on day 0 of AZD1222 vaccination. The gene calls are TRBV11-1 and TRBJ2-1; D is perhaps TRBD1 (6 bases). The clonotype was recovered from an adult in good health. This CDR3 reads CASSLESLGPQGRQFF. The CDR3, as DNA: TGTGCCAGCAGCTTAGAGTCGCTCGGGCCCCAGGGGAGACAGTTCTTC.